A selection of T cell receptor beta chains follows, all from one sample in a study of OX40 agonist ivuxolimab in advanced cancers. The assay was immunoSEQ multiplex PCR, and TCRdb's table has in-frame clones only and misses some. Altogether approximately 32,000 clones are present, over 85% being singletons, with the ten largest covering 8.5% to 9.5%. Here the sequenced sample was CD4+ or CD8+ T cells sorted from blood, taken in a trial of the OX40 agonist ivuxolimab. These receptors originate from an adult with an advanced solid tumor such as melanoma, head and neck, liver or kidney cancer. Each CDR3 is given with its conserved first and last residue. The order of the fields is J gene, V gene, clone size, D gene, CDR3 protein, CDR3 DNA. The D gene is left open where the match is weak. For some rows the clone size is stated as once, few or many, or as a class when expanded; others skip it.

J gene: TRBJ1-4; V gene: TRBV21-1; clone size: -; D gene: -; CDR3 protein: CASSQEGTGCEKLFF; CDR3 DNA: TGTGCCAGCAGCCAGGAAGGGACAGGGTGTGAAAAACTGTTTTTT
J gene: TRBJ2-5; V gene: TRBV11-2; clone size: -; D gene: TRBD2; CDR3 protein: CASSLFAGEQETQYF; CDR3 DNA: TGTGCCAGCAGCTTATTTGCGGGGGAACAAGAGACCCAGTACTTC
J gene: TRBJ2-7; V gene: TRBV10-3; clone size: -; D gene: -; CDR3 protein: CAISGAGPDFYEQYF; CDR3 DNA: TGTGCCATCAGTGGGGCGGGACCGGACTTCTACGAGCAGTACTTC
J gene: TRBJ2-1; V gene: TRBV27; clone size: -; D gene: TRBD1; CDR3 protein: CASSLLTGGSSYNEQFF; CDR3 DNA: TGTGCCAGCAGTTTATTGACAGGGGGGAGCTCCTACAATGAGCAGTTCTTC
J gene: TRBJ2-7; V gene: TRBV2; clone size: medium-sized; D gene: -; CDR3 protein: CASSGADGGEQYF; CDR3 DNA: TGTGCCAGCAGTGGAGCGGATGGGGGCGAGCAGTACTTC
J gene: TRBJ2-2; V gene: TRBV18; clone size: once; D gene: -; CDR3 protein: CASSPFTDSSTGELFF; CDR3 DNA: TGTGCCAGCTCACCCTTTACTGACAGTTCCACCGGGGAGCTGTTTTTT
J gene: TRBJ1-5; V gene: TRBV28; clone size: -; D gene: -; CDR3 protein: CASSLQGRMEHF; CDR3 DNA: TGTGCCAGCAGTCTACAGGGCCGCATGGAGCATTTT
J gene: TRBJ1-6; V gene: TRBV5-6; clone size: -; D gene: -; CDR3 protein: CASSSGSPLHF; CDR3 DNA: TGTGCCAGCAGCTCGGGCTCACCCCTCCACTTT
J gene: TRBJ2-7; V gene: TRBV6-1; clone size: -; D gene: TRBD1; CDR3 protein: CASSSRDRASEQYF; CDR3 DNA: TGTGCCAGCAGTTCGAGGGACAGGGCCTCCGAGCAGTACTTC
J gene: TRBJ2-6; V gene: TRBV5-1; clone size: -; D gene: -; CDR3 protein: CASTLTGSGANVLTF; CDR3 DNA: TGCGCCAGCACCCTTACAGGCTCTGGGGCCAACGTCCTGACTTTC
J gene: TRBJ1-2; V gene: TRBV6-6; clone size: -; D gene: -; CDR3 protein: CASSYRVDRTTGYTF; CDR3 DNA: TGTGCCAGCAGTTACCGAGTGGACCGAACGACGGGCTACACCTTC
J gene: TRBJ2-1; V gene: TRBV27; clone size: -; D gene: TRBD2; CDR3 protein: CASNPGLNSYNEQFF; CDR3 DNA: TGTGCCAGCAACCCGGGACTAAACTCCTACAATGAGCAGTTCTTC
J gene: TRBJ1-1; V gene: TRBV18; clone size: -; D gene: -; CDR3 protein: CASSPPWGNTEAFF; CDR3 DNA: TGTGCCAGCTCACCACCGTGGGGGAACACTGAAGCTTTCTTT
J gene: TRBJ2-3; V gene: TRBV5-6; clone size: once; D gene: -; CDR3 protein: CASSLRQSDTQYF; CDR3 DNA: TGTGCCAGCAGCTTGAGGCAGTCGGATACGCAGTATTTT
J gene: TRBJ1-5; V gene: TRBV2; clone size: -; D gene: -; CDR3 protein: CASGREGSNQPQHF; CDR3 DNA: TGTGCCAGCGGAAGGGAAGGGAGCAATCAGCCCCAGCATTTT
J gene: TRBJ2-5; V gene: TRBV7-2; clone size: -; D gene: -; CDR3 protein: CASTKTSPETQYF; CDR3 DNA: TGTGCCAGCACCAAGACTTCCCCAGAGACCCAGTACTTC
J gene: TRBJ1-6; V gene: TRBV2; clone size: once; D gene: -; CDR3 protein: CASSSYNSPLHF; CDR3 DNA: TGTGCCAGCAGTTCGTATAATTCACCCCTCCACTTT
J gene: TRBJ1-1; V gene: TRBV6-5; clone size: once; D gene: -; CDR3 protein: CASKGSAGTTEAFF; CDR3 DNA: TGTGCCAGCAAGGGGTCCGCAGGGACCACTGAAGCTTTCTTT
J gene: TRBJ2-1; V gene: TRBV4-3; clone size: -; D gene: -; CDR3 protein: CASSLARATFNEQFF; CDR3 DNA: TGCGCCAGCAGCCTTGCAAGGGCGACCTTCAATGAGCAGTTCTTC
J gene: TRBJ1-2; V gene: TRBV27; clone size: -; D gene: TRBD1; CDR3 protein: CASSPRQGGYTF; CDR3 DNA: TGTGCCAGCAGTCCCAGACAGGGTGGCTACACCTTC
J gene: TRBJ1-5; V gene: TRBV19; clone size: -; D gene: TRBD1; CDR3 protein: CASSINRGGNQPQHF; CDR3 DNA: TGTGCCAGTAGTATTAACAGGGGTGGCAATCAGCCCCAGCATTTT
J gene: TRBJ2-1; V gene: TRBV10-3; clone size: -; D gene: TRBD2; CDR3 protein: CAISEPLGLAESNEQFF; CDR3 DNA: TGTGCCATCAGTGAGCCTTTGGGACTAGCGGAGAGCAATGAGCAGTTCTTC
J gene: TRBJ1-5; V gene: TRBV6-1; clone size: -; D gene: TRBD1; CDR3 protein: CAPGGWHQPQHF; CDR3 DNA: TGTGCCCCAGGGGGATGGCATCAGCCCCAGCATTTT
J gene: TRBJ2-3; V gene: TRBV5-1; clone size: -; D gene: -; CDR3 protein: CASSAGHPTSTDTQYF; CDR3 DNA: TGCGCCAGCAGCGCCGGACACCCGACTAGCACAGATACGCAGTATTTT
J gene: TRBJ2-1; V gene: TRBV11-2; clone size: once; D gene: -; CDR3 protein: CASSLGGSSYNEQFF; CDR3 DNA: TGTGCCAGCAGCTTAGGGGGAAGCTCCTACAATGAGCAGTTCTTC
J gene: TRBJ1-1; V gene: TRBV19; clone size: -; D gene: -; CDR3 protein: CASSMGKGRRNTEAFF; CDR3 DNA: TGTGCCAGTAGTATGGGGAAGGGACGGCGGAACACTGAAGCTTTCTTT
J gene: TRBJ2-1; V gene: TRBV11-3; clone size: -; D gene: TRBD2; CDR3 protein: CASSYSRAGVHNEQFF; CDR3 DNA: TGTGCCAGCAGCTACAGTAGGGCGGGAGTCCACAATGAGCAGTTCTTC